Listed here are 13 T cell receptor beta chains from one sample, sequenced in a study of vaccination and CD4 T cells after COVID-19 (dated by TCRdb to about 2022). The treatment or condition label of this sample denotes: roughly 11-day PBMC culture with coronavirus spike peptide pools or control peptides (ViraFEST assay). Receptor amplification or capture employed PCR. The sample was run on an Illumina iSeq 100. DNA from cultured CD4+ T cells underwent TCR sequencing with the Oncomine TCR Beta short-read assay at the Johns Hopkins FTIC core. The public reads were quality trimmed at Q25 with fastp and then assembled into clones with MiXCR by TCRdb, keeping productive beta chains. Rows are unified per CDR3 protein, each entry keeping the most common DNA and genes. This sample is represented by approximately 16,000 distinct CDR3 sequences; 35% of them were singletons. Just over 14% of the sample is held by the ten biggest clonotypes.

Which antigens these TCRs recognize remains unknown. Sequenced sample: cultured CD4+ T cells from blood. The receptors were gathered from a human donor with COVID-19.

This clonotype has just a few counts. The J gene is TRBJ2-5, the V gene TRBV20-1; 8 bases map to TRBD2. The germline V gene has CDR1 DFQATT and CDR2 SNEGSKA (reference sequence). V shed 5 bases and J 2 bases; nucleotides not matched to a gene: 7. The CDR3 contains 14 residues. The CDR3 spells CSADRAGEQETQYF. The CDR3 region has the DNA TGCAGTGCTGACCGAGCGGGGGAGCAAGAGACCCAGTACTTC.

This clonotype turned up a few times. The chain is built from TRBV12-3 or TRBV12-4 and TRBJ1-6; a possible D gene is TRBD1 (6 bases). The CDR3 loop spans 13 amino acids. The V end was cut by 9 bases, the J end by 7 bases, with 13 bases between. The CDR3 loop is CASRGAANSPLHF. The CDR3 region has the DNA TGTGCCAGTCGGGGGGCGGCGAATTCACCCCTCCACTTT.

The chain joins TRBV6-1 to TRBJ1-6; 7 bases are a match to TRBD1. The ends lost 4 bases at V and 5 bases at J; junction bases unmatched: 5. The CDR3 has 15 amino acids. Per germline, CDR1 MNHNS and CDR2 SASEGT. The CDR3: CASSVLGTDNSPLHF. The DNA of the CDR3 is TGTGCCAGCAGTGTCCTCGGGACAGATAATTCACCCCTCCACTTT.

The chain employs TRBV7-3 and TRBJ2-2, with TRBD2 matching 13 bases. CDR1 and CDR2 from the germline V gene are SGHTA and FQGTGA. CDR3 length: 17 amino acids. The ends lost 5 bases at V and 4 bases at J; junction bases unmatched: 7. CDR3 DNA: TGTGCCAGCAGCCCCAGGACTAGCGGGGGTCTCACCGGGGAGCTGTTTTTT. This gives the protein CASSPRTSGGLTGELFF.

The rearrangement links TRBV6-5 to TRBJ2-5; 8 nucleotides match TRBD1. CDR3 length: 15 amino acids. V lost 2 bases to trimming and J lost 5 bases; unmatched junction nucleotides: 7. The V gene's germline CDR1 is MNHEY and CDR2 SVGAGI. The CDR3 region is CASSYQTGGFETQYF. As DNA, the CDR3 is TGTGCCAGCAGTTACCAAACAGGGGGTTTTGAGACCCAGTACTTC.

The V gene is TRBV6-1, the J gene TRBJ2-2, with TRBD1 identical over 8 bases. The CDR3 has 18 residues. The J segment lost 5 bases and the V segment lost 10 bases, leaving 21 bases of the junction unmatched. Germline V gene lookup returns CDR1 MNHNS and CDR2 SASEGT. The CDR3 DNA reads TGTGCCACCTGCCCTCTTTCAGGGGGCGTTGGTTGGACCGGGGAGCTGTTTTTT. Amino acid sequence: CATCPLSGGVGWTGELFF.

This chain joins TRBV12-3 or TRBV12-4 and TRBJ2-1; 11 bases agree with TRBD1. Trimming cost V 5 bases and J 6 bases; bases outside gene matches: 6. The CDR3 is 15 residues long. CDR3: CASSVSGTGGNEQFF. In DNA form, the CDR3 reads TGTGCCAGCAGTGTCTCCGGGACAGGGGGCAATGAGCAGTTCTTC.

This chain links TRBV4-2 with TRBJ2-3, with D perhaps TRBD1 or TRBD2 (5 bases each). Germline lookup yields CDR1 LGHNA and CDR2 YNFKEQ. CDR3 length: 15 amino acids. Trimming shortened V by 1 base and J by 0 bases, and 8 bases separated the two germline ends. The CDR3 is CASSQAGPSTDTQYF. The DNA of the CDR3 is TGTGCCAGCAGCCAAGCGGGGCCTAGCACAGATACGCAGTATTTT.

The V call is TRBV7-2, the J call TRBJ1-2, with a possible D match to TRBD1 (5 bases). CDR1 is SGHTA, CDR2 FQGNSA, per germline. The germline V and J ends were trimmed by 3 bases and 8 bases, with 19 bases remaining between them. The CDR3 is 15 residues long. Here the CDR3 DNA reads TGTGCCAGCAGCTTGCAGCAGGGCTCCGGGGAAGGCTACACCTTC. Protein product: CASSLQQGSGEGYTF.

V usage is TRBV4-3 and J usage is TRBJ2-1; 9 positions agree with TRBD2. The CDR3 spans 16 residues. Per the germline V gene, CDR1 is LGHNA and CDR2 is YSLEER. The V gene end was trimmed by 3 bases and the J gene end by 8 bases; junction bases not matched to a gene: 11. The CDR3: CASSQEGLAGNHEQFF. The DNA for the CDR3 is TGCGCCAGCAGCCAGGAGGGGCTAGCGGGGAACCATGAGCAGTTCTTC.

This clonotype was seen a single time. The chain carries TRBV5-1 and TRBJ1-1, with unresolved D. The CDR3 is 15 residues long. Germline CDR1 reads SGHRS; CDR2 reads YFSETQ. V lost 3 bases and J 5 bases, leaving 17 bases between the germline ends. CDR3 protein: CASSSALGPGTEAFF. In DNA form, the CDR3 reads TGCGCCAGCAGCTCCGCTCTGGGCCCTGGGACTGAAGCTTTCTTT.

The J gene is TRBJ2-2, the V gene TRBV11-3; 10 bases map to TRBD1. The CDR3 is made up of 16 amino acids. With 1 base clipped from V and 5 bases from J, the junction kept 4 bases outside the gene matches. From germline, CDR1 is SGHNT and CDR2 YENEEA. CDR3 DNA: TGTGCCAGCAGCTTAGGACAGGGGGCGCCTACCGGGGAGCTGTTTTTT. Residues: CASSLGQGAPTGELFF.

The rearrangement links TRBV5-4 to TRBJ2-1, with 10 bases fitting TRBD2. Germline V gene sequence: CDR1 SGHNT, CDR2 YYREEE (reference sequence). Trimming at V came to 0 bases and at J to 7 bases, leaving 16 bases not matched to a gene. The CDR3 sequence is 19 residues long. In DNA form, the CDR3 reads TGTGCCAGCAGCTTGGAGGGGCTAGCGGGGGCCCCAGGGAGAAATGAGCAGTTCTTC. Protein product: CASSLEGLAGAPGRNEQFF.